The T cell receptor (beta chain) described here comes from a study of beta chain features in type 1 diabetes. Study-level findings and limits: Among patients, naive, central memory and Treg TCRB repertoires appeared more similar than among healthy donors. Shortening of TCRB CDR3s, moderate but significant, appeared in all four CD4+ subsets of Type 1 diabetes patients.

TCRB transcripts that were expressed got sequenced, as all of the isolated RNA had been reverse transcribed. Profiled with immunoSEQ multiplex PCR; TCRdb holds only in-frame clones, not every one. The sample lists around 250,000 clones; approximately 13% were seen once. CDR1 and CDR2 from the germline V gene are SGDLS and YYNGEE. J gave up 3 bases and V 7 bases, and 6 bases lay outside the gene matches. The CDR3 runs 14 residues. Points on this clone: No antigen is known for it.

Researchers reported sorting CD4+ naive, central memory, regulatory and stem cell-like memory cells via CD45RO/CCR7/CD25/CD127/CD95/CD27. The chain has TRBV9 and TRBJ2-3; 9 bases are shared with TRBD1. The receptor comes from a man between 25 and 39 years old with type 1 diabetes. The sequenced sample was naive CD4+ T cells from blood. The CDR3 bases are TGTGCCAGCTCCCGGGACAGGGAGACAGATACGCAGTATTTT. As protein: CASSRDRETDTQYF.